What follows are 4 T cell receptor beta chains derived from one specimen sequenced in a study of control samples from healthy donors and cancer patients. TCRdb's copy holds only in-frame clones and misses some; the assay was immunoSEQ multiplex PCR. The table records 100,000 to 150,000 clones, around 90% of them present only once. The sequenced sample consisted of blood. Receptor source: a man aged 40-55 years in good health.

The chain uses TRBV5-8 and TRBJ1-1, with D perhaps matching TRBD1 (5 bases). The length of the CDR3 is 17 residues. CDR1 is SGHTS and CDR2 is YDEGEE in the germline V gene. Trimming took 2 bases from V and 0 from J, leaving 17 bases between them. The CDR3, as DNA: TGTGCCAGCAGCTTTAGCTTTGGACACACTCTGAACACTGAAGCTTTCTTT. Its translation: CASSFSFGHTLNTEAFF.

This chain links TRBV15 with TRBJ1-2; a possible D gene is TRBD1 (6 bases). The germline gives CDR1 LNHNV, CDR2 YYDKDF (reference sequence). The CDR3 spans 15 residues. Trimming left V 3 bases short and J 5 bases short, with 16 bases between. CDR3 in amino acids: CATSRLERQVYGYTF. CDR3 sequence (DNA): TGTGCCACCAGCAGGCTCGAACGACAGGTTTATGGCTACACCTTC.

The gene calls are TRBV24-1 and TRBJ2-1; D is ambiguous. The CDR3 extends over 16 amino acids. Germline CDR1 KGHDR, CDR2 SFDVKD. V was trimmed by 0 bases and J by 0 bases, leaving 8 bases between them. This CDR3 reads CATSDLSPSSYNEQFF. The CDR3 nucleotides read TGTGCCACCAGTGATTTGAGCCCGAGCTCCTACAATGAGCAGTTCTTC.

Only a few counts were recorded for this clone. The gene calls are TRBV5-4 and TRBJ1-1, with D maybe TRBD1 (5 bases). CDR1 is SGHNT, CDR2 YYREEE, per germline (reference sequence). The CDR3 is made up of 12 amino acids. The germline V and J ends were trimmed by 3 bases and 7 bases, with 10 bases remaining between them. The chain's CDR3 is CASSSGTFEAFF. The CDR3 DNA reads TGTGCCAGCAGCTCCGGGACTTTTGAAGCTTTCTTT.